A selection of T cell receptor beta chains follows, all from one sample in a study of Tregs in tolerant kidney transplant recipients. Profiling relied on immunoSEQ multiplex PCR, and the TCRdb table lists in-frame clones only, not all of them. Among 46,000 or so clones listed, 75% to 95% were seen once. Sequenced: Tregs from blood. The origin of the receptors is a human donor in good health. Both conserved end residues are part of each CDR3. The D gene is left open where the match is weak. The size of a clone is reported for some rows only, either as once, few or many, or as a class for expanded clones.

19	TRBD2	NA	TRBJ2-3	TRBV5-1	CASSYSGTSGGAGTDTQYF	TGCGCCAGCAGCTACTCCGGGACTAGCGGGGGGGCCGGGACAGATACGCAGTATTTT
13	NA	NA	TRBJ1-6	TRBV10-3	CAITGSSNSPLHF	TGTGCCATCACTGGGAGCTCGAACTCACCCCTCCACTTT
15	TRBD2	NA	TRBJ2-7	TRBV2	CASRGLGRGLVGAYF	TGTGCCAGCAGGGGTCTCGGTCGGGGACTAGTGGGGGCCTACTTC
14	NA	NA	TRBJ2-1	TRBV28	CASSARRNSRFRFF	TGTGCCAGCAGTGCCCGCCGTAATAGTCGGTTTCGGTTCTTC
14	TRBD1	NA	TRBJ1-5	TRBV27	CASSSRTGHQPQHF	TGTGCCAGCAGTTCGCGGACAGGGCATCAGCCCCAGCATTTT
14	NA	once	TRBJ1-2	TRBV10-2	CASSETRANYGYTF	TGCGCCAGCAGCGAGACTCGAGCTAACTATGGCTACACCTTC
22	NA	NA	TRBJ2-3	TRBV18	CASSAPSDRLASGSVGTDTQYF	TGTGCCAGCTCGGCCCCCTCGGACAGGTTGGCTAGCGGCTCCGTCGGTACAGATACGCAGTATTTT
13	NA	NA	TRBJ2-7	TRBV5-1	CASSPDRSYEQYF	TGCGCCAGCAGCCCAGACAGGAGCTACGAGCAGTACTTC
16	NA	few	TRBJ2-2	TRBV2	CASSPDGGPNTGELFF	TGTGCCAGCAGCCCCGACGGAGGTCCGAACACCGGGGAGCTGTTTTTT
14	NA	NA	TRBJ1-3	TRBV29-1	CSVEDWPSGNTIYF	TGCAGCGTTGAAGATTGGCCCTCTGGAAACACCATATATTTT
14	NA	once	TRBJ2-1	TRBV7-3	CASSLGGEYNEQFF	TGTGCCAGCAGCTTAGGGGGAGAATACAATGAGCAGTTCTTC
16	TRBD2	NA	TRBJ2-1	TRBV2	CASSEGTSGGYNEQFF	TGTGCCAGCAGTGAAGGTACTAGCGGGGGTTACAATGAGCAGTTCTTC
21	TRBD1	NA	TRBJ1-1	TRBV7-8	CASSFNPRFAAQGRANTEAFF	TGTGCCAGCAGCTTTAACCCTCGGTTTGCAGCACAGGGGAGGGCTAACACTGAAGCTTTCTTT
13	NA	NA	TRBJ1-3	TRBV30	CAWRRVSGNTIYF	TGTGCCTGGAGGCGGGTCTCTGGAAACACCATATATTTT
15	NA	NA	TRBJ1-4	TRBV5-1	CASSPSPDGNEKLFF	TGCGCCAGCAGCCCATCCCCGGACGGAAATGAAAAACTGTTTTTT
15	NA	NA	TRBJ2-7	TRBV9	CASSSTGTPRSEQYF	TGTGCCAGCAGCTCGACCGGGACCCCAAGGTCCGAGCAGTACTTC
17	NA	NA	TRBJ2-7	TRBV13	CASSLRGDLGLFYEQYF	TGTGCCAGCAGCTTAAGAGGGGACCTGGGCCTTTTCTACGAGCAGTACTTC
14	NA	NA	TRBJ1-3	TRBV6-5	CASSLRAPGNTIYF	TGTGCCAGCAGTTTACGGGCCCCCGGAAACACCATATATTTT
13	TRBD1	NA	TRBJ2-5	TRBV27	CAARGQGRETQYF	TGTGCCGCCCGGGGACAGGGGAGGGAGACCCAGTACTTC
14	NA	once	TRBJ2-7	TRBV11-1	CASSLNRFSYEQYF	TGTGCCAGCAGCCTGAACAGGTTCTCCTACGAGCAGTACTTC
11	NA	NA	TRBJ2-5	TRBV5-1	CASSVGETQYF	TGCGCCAGCAGCGTAGGAGAGACCCAGTACTTC
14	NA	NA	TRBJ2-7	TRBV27	CASSLLGVGYEQYF	TGTGCCAGCAGTTTGCTCGGGGTAGGGTACGAGCAGTACTTC
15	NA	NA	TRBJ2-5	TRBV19	CASSLGPSAQETQYF	TGTGCCAGTAGTCTAGGGCCTAGCGCTCAAGAGACCCAGTACTTC
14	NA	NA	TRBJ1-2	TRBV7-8	CASSPRGGFRGYTF	TGTGCCAGCAGCCCAAGAGGGGGGTTTAGAGGCTACACCTTC
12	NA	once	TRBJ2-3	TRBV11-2	CASSSQGDTQYF	TGTGCCAGCAGCTCACAGGGAGATACGCAGTATTTT
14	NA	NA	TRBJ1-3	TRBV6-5	CASSYGRGGNTIYF	TGTGCCAGCAGTTACGGTCGGGGTGGAAACACCATATATTTT
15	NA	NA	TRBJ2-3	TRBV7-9	CASSLGLASTDTQYF	TGTGCCAGCAGCTTAGGGCTTGCTAGCACAGATACGCAGTATTTT
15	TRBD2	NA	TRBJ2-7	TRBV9	CASSGSSGRSYEQYF	TGTGCCAGCAGCGGGAGTAGCGGGAGGTCCTACGAGCAGTACTTC
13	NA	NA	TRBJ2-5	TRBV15	CATSRGGTGTQYF	TGTGCCACCAGCAGAGGGGGGACGGGGACCCAGTACTTC
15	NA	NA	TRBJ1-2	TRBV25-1	CASSAPGPLNYGYTF	TGTGCCAGCAGTGCCCCAGGGCCCTTAAACTATGGCTACACCTTC
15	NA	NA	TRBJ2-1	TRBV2	CASNSRAIRYNEQFF	TGTGCCAGCAACTCAAGGGCGATTAGGTACAATGAGCAGTTCTTC
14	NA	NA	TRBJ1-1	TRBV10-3	CAIRMGEGYTEAFF	TGTGCCATCAGGATGGGGGAGGGTTACACTGAAGCTTTCTTT
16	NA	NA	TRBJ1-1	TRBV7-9	CASSLFNGPEASEAFF	TGTGCCAGCAGCTTATTTAATGGCCCGGAGGCGTCTGAAGCTTTCTTT
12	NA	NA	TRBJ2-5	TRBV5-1	CASSSSQETQYF	TGCGCCAGCAGCTCCAGCCAAGAGACCCAGTACTTC
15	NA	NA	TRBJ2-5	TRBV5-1	CASSLDGFPGETQYF	TGCGCCAGCAGCTTGGATGGCTTCCCCGGAGAGACCCAGTACTTC
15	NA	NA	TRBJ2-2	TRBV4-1	CASSQARGSTGELFF	TGCGCCAGCAGCCAAGCCCGGGGCTCCACCGGGGAGCTGTTTTTT
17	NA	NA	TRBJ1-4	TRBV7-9	CASSLVRAITTNEKLFF	TGTGCCAGCAGCTTAGTAAGAGCAATCACAACTAATGAAAAACTGTTTTTT
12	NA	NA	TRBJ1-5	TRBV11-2	CASSTMGQPQHF	TGTGCCAGCAGTACTATGGGTCAGCCCCAGCATTTT
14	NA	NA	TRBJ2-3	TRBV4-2	CASSHSSSTDTQYF	TGTGCCAGCAGCCATTCGTCGAGCACAGATACGCAGTATTTT
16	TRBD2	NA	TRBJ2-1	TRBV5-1	CASLATSGGSYNEQFF	TGCGCCAGCCTGGCGACTAGCGGGGGTTCCTACAATGAGCAGTTCTTC
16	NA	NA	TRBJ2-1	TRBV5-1	CASSHIPGTGYNEQFF	TGCGCCAGCAGCCATATTCCTGGGACGGGGTACAATGAGCAGTTCTTC
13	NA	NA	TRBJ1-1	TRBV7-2	CASRRTMNTEAFF	TGTGCCAGCCGACGGACCATGAACACTGAAGCTTTCTTT
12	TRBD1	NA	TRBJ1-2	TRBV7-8	CASSFGQAGYTF	TGTGCCAGCAGCTTCGGACAGGCTGGCTACACCTTC
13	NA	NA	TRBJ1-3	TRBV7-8	CASSLVPGNTIYF	TGTGCCAGCAGCTTAGTTCCTGGAAACACCATATATTTT
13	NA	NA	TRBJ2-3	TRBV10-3	CAIRAVSTDTQYF	TGTGCCATCAGGGCCGTATCTACAGATACGCAGTATTTT
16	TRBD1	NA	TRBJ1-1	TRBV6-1	CASSGSIGQGNTEAFF	TGTGCCAGCAGTGGTTCAATTGGACAGGGGAACACTGAAGCTTTCTTT
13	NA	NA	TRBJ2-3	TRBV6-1	CASNRGGAYTQYF	TGTGCCAGCAACCGAGGGGGGGCCTATACGCAGTATTTT
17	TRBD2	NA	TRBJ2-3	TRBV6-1	CASSGLAALFRTDTQYF	TGTGCCAGCAGTGGACTAGCGGCCTTGTTTCGCACAGATACGCAGTATTTT
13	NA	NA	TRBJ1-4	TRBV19	CASSIVSNEKLFF	TGTGCCAGTAGTATTGTCAGTAATGAAAAACTGTTTTTT
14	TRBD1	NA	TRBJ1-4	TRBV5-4	CASSPGQGGEKLFF	TGTGCCAGCAGCCCGGGACAGGGGGGGGAAAAACTGTTTTTT
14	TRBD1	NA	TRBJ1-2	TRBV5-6	CASSLGRGHYGYTF	TGTGCCAGCAGCTTGGGCAGGGGGCACTATGGCTACACCTTC
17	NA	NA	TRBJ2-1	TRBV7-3	CASSLTALVSSYNEQFF	TGTGCCAGCAGCTTAACGGCACTCGTTAGCTCCTACAATGAGCAGTTCTTC
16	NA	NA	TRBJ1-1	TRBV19	CASSRGPGRVNTEAFF	TGTGCCAGTAGTAGAGGCCCGGGCAGGGTGAACACTGAAGCTTTCTTT
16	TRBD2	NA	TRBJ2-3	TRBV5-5	CASSLLREGGTDTQYF	TGTGCCAGCAGCTTGCTCCGGGAGGGGGGCACAGATACGCAGTATTTT
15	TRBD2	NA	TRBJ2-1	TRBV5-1	CASSLGGRDFDEQFF	TGCGCCAGCAGCTTAGGCGGGAGAGATTTCGATGAGCAGTTCTTC